Below, 2 T cell receptor beta chains from the same sample are listed, as sequenced in a study of response to subunit inactivated influenza vaccine. TCRdb reprocessed the RT-PCR reads with MiXCR, giving one entry per CDR3 protein. This table has more than 550,000 distinct CDR3 sequences, 10% to 15% appearing once. The sample in question was PBMCs from blood, obtained on the day of vaccination. The receptors here all came from a man over 45 who received an inactivated influenza vaccine.

The CDR3 is CSARLTTGGKNTRAYEQYF. CDR3 bases: TGCAGTGCTAGACTAACGACAGGGGGGAAAAACACCCGAGCCTACGAGCAGTACTTC. This chain joins TRBV20-1 and TRBJ2-7; 9 bases agree with TRBD1. The CDR3 runs 19 residues. Germline CDR1 DFQATT, CDR2 SNEGSKA (reference sequence). The ends lost 2 bases at V and 2 bases at J; junction bases unmatched: 19.

The CDR3 sequence: CASSVAYGPYEQYF. The CDR3 DNA sequence: TGTGCCAGCAGCGTAGCATATGGACCTTACGAGCAGTACTTC. This chain links TRBV9 with TRBJ2-7; D call uncertain. The CDR3 spans 14 residues. The germline CDR1 and CDR2 sequences are SGDLS and YYNGEE. The germline V and J ends were trimmed by 0 bases and 4 bases, with 11 bases remaining between them.